The T cell receptor (beta chain) described here comes from a study of T cell repertoires in cytomegalovirus infection. TCRdb analysed the reads with MiXCR anew, one entry per CDR3 protein. The table includes 680,000 or so distinct CDR3 sequences, roughly 36% detected once. Study-wide findings and caveats: Carriers of CMV plus the relevant HLA were identified by cumulative public TCR beta family frequency. The study found HLA-C-restricted CMV-specific TCR beta clonotypes dominating the ex vivo response.

To note about this clonotype: Its antigen is still unknown.

The CDR3 loop spans 16 amino acids. V was cut by 5 bases and J by 2 bases, with 17 bases left in between. CDR1 and CDR2 from the germline V gene are MNHNY and SVGAGI (reference sequence). The J gene is TRBJ2-3, the V gene TRBV6-6; tentative D call: TRBD2 (7 bases). The sample here was cultured PBMCs, taken from culture after CMV antigen stimulation. This clonotype originated in a human donor in good health (CMV status not recorded). Some clones in this sample may be carry-over from other donors' samples. The CDR3 coding sequence is TGTGCCAGCAGTCCTGGGGGGGGCTTATCCACAGATACGCAGTATTTT. The encoded protein is CASSPGGGLSTDTQYF.